In this sample, the clone carrying this T cell receptor (beta chain) turned up many times. Its antigen is not known. Amplification of TCR alpha and beta CDR3 regions from RNA used iRepertoire nested multiplex PCR. Using its own MiXCR run on the multiplex PCR reads, TCRdb lists one record per CDR3 protein. Among under 200,000 distinct CDR3 sequences listed, roughly 45% were seen once. The sample is drawn from a study of glioma-infiltrating T cells. Whole-study results and caveats: Non-neoplastic patients had below-expected tissue-blood divergence, while all gliomas exceeded expectation.

This CDR3 comprises 12 residues. V lost 6 bases to trimming and J lost 4 bases, with 9 bases between them. Looked up from germline, CDR1 is MDHEN and CDR2 is SYDVKM. The clonotype originates from a human donor with low-grade glioma or glioblastoma, undergoing nonglioma brain surgery, or in good health (not recorded which). The sample comprised glioma tissue, nonneoplastic brain tissue, or PBMCs (not recorded which). J is TRBJ1-2 and V is TRBV28, with D unclear. The DNA for the CDR3 is TGTGCCAGCAGACGGCCGCCCTATGGCTACACCTTC. Protein: CASRRPPYGYTF.